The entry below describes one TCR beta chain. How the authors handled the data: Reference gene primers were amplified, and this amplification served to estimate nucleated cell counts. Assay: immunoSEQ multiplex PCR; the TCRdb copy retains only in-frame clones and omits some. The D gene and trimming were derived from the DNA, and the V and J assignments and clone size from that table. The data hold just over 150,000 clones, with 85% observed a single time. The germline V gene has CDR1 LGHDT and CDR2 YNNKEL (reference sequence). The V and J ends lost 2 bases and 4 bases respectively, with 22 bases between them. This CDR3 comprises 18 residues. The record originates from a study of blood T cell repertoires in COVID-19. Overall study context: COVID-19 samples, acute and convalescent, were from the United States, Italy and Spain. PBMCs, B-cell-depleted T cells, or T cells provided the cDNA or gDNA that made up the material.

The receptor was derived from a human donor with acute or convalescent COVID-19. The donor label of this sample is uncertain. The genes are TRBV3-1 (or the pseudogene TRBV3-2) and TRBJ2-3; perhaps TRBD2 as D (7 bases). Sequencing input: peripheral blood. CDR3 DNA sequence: TGTGCCAGCAGCCAACGTGACCCCCGGGGGGCGGGACCAGATACGCAGTATTTT. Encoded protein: CASSQRDPRGAGPDTQYF.